Each of the 25 T cell receptor beta chains below was sequenced from the same sample in a study of OX40 agonist ivuxolimab in advanced cancers. Data came from immunoSEQ multiplex PCR; TCRdb stores just in-frame clones and leaves some out. The sample carries under 85,000 clones, roughly 86% recorded once. The source was CD4+ or CD8+ T cells sorted from blood, collected in a trial of the OX40 agonist ivuxolimab. The receptors were gathered from an adult with an advanced solid tumor such as melanoma, head and neck, liver or kidney cancer.

This clone is a singleton in its sample. The chain links TRBV6-5 to TRBJ2-3; 8 bases match TRBD1. Germline-derived CDR1 and CDR2 are MNHEY and SVGAGI. V was clipped by 10 bases and J by 3 bases; unmatched bases: 6. This CDR3 contains 13 residues. The CDR3 loop reads CAIAGGRTDTQYF. DNA for the CDR3: TGTGCCATTGCAGGGGGCCGGACAGATACGCAGTATTTT.

The chain carries TRBV2 and TRBJ2-7, with 7 bases matching TRBD1. V dropped 8 bases and J dropped 12; count of bases not matched to a gene: 10. In germline, CDR1 is SNHLY, CDR2 FYNNEI. CDR3 size: 11 residues. Here the CDR3 DNA reads TGTGCCAGCGTTCAGGGGGAGTACCCGTACTTC. It specifies CASVQGEYPYF.

The chain uses TRBV7-2 and TRBJ2-7; D uncertain. The germline V gene has CDR1 SGHTA and CDR2 FQGNSA. CDR3 size: 12 residues. Trimming took 0 bases from V and 7 from J, leaving 7 bases between them. The CDR3 is CASSLAVGEQYF. The DNA of the CDR3 is TGTGCCAGCAGCTTAGCGGTGGGAGAGCAGTACTTC.

V is TRBV27 and J is TRBJ1-2; tentative D call: TRBD1 (6 bases). Trimming stripped 5 bases from V and 7 bases from J, with 14 bases between. The CDR3 spans 13 residues. Germline lookup yields CDR1 MNHEY and CDR2 SMNVEV (reference sequence). The CDR3 nucleotides read TGTGCCAGCAGTACGACAGGCGGGCGTGGCTACACCTTC. Its protein is CASSTTGGRGYTF.

The chain uses TRBV6-1 and TRBJ1-4, with no clear D. This CDR3 region has 13 residues. V lost 0 bases, J lost 6 bases, and 5 bases lay in between. Per germline, CDR1 MNHNS and CDR2 SASEGT. The DNA of the CDR3 is TGTGCCAGCAGTGAAGCGCGCGATGAAAAACTGTTTTTT. Encoded protein: CASSEARDEKLFF.

This sequence joins TRBV2 and TRBJ2-2, with 13 nucleotides matching TRBD2. The CDR3 loop spans 16 amino acids. V shed 1 base, J shed 7 bases, and the junction held 3 bases outside the gene matches. Germline V gives CDR1 SNHLY, CDR2 FYNNEI. In DNA, the CDR3 is TGTGCCAGCAGTGAAGGGACTAGCGGGAGTGTCGGGGAGCTGTTTTTT. The encoded protein is CASSEGTSGSVGELFF.

The J gene is TRBJ1-2, the V gene TRBV6-5; no definite D call. V was clipped by 2 bases and J by 6 bases, with 10 bases between them. From germline, CDR1 is MNHEY and CDR2 SVGAGI. The CDR3 covers 13 residues. The chain's CDR3 is CASSYLGEDGYTF. The DNA of the CDR3 is TGTGCCAGCAGTTACCTGGGCGAGGATGGCTACACCTTC.

The V gene is TRBV7-2, the J gene TRBJ2-7; 9 bases are a match to TRBD2. Germline trimming cut 2 bases from V and 9 bases from J; bases unmatched to any gene: 17. From germline, CDR1 is SGHTA and CDR2 FQGNSA. The CDR3 spans 17 residues. Written as DNA, the CDR3 is TGTGCCAGCAGCTTACGGGCCCTAGCGGGAAGTATCAACGGGCAGTACTTC. Translated: CASSLRALAGSINGQYF.

This chain connects TRBV11-2 to TRBJ2-7; tentatively, D is TRBD1 (5 bases). Germline CDR1 and CDR2: SGHAT and FQNNGV. The V end lost 9 bases, the J end lost 0 bases, and 18 bases lay between the germline ends. The CDR3 has 15 residues. CDR3 bases: TGTGCCAGTCTACCTGAGACAGTAGTCTCCTACGAGCAGTACTTC. Amino acid sequence: CASLPETVVSYEQYF.

The table lists this clone with a count of one. The chain employs TRBV10-1 and TRBJ2-7; tentatively, D is TRBD2 (5 bases). The germline V and J ends were trimmed by 5 bases and 5 bases, with 19 bases remaining between them. Germline assignment: CDR1 WNHNN and CDR2 SYGVQD (reference sequence). This CDR3 region has 15 residues. In DNA, the CDR3 is TGCGCCAGCAGTAGAGGGTCTGCACCCTGCCACGAGCAGTACTTC. Its translation: CASSRGSAPCHEQYF.

The chain has TRBV19 and TRBJ2-3; possible D gene TRBD1, 6 bases. This CDR3 region has 15 residues. The germline V and J ends were trimmed by 5 bases and 6 bases, with 18 bases remaining between them. The germline V gene encodes CDR1 LNHDA and CDR2 SQIVND (reference sequence). The CDR3 spells CASSPSGTRGDTQYF. In DNA form, the CDR3 reads TGTGCCAGTAGTCCATCCGGGACGAGGGGGGATACGCAGTATTTT.

The CDR3 here is CAIFPGTQDLFNEKLFF. CDR3 nucleotide sequence: TGTGCCATCTTTCCAGGCACTCAAGACCTCTTTAATGAAAAACTGTTTTTT. The chain has TRBV10-3 and TRBJ1-4; no reliable D call. The CDR3 length is 17 residues. With 8 bases removed from V and 4 bases from J, the gap between germline ends came to 23 bases. The germline CDR1 and CDR2 sequences are ENHRY and SYGVKD.

The rearrangement uses TRBV28 and TRBJ2-3; 10 nucleotides agree with TRBD1. This CDR3 comprises 15 residues. Losses at the gene ends were 3 bases for V and 6 bases for J; bases not matched to a gene: 6. Germline V gives CDR1 MDHEN, CDR2 SYDVKM. The CDR3 spells CASSFRDRGRDTQYF. CDR3 DNA sequence: TGTGCCAGCAGTTTCCGGGACAGGGGCCGGGATACGCAGTATTTT.

The chain links TRBV10-1 to TRBJ2-1; 11 bases fit TRBD2. Germline V lookup: CDR1 WNHNN, CDR2 SYGVQD (reference sequence). V trimming: 2 bases; J trimming: 6 bases; junction bases outside the gene matches: 9. The CDR3 totals 17 residues. CDR3 residues: CASSEAVLAGASNEQFF. The CDR3 nucleotides read TGCGCCAGCAGTGAGGCCGTACTAGCGGGAGCATCCAATGAGCAGTTCTTC.

The rearrangement links TRBV21-1 to TRBJ1-4. TRBV21-1 is a pseudogene. There are 17 residues in the CDR3. The CDR3 sequence: CASSKGVGVAPNEKLFF. The CDR3 DNA reads as TGTGCCAGCAGCAAGGGGGTAGGGGTGGCGCCTAATGAAAAACTGTTTTTT.

About this clone: An end of the junction differs from the germline gene, which may be a read error. Distinct nucleotide sequences in the sample also encode this CDR3. The chain links TRBV28 to TRBJ1-1; no definite D call. The CDR3 is 13 residues long. Germline assignment: CDR1 MDHEN and CDR2 SYDVKM. The CDR3 reads CASSSPASTEAFF. Here the CDR3 DNA reads TGTGCCAGCAGTTCCCCGGCCTCGACTGAAGCTTTCTTC. The whole variable domain, filled in from reference TRBV28 and TRBJ1-1, reads DVKVTQSSRYLVKRTGEKVFLECVQDMDHENMFWYRQDPGLGLRLIYFSYDVKMKEKGDIPEGYSVSREKKERFSLILESASTNQTSMYLCASSSPASTEAFFGQGTRLTVV.

The chain joins TRBV2 to TRBJ1-1; perhaps TRBD1 as D (5 bases). CDR3 length: 11 amino acids. Trimming shortened V by 6 bases and J by 6 bases, and 8 bases separated the two germline ends. Germline V gene sequence: CDR1 SNHLY, CDR2 FYNNEI. CDR3 sequence: CASRSGPEAFF. The CDR3 DNA reads TGTGCCAGCAGGTCGGGACCTGAAGCTTTCTTT.

The rearrangement links TRBV7-3 to TRBJ1-2; 9 nucleotides match TRBD1. V lost 5 bases, J lost 8 bases, and 12 bases stayed unmatched. The germline V gene has CDR1 SGHTA and CDR2 FQGTGA. The length of the CDR3 is 15 residues. Written as DNA, the CDR3 is TGTGCCAGCAGCATCAATTCACAGGGGGCCGGGGGCTACACCTTC. Translation: CASSINSQGAGGYTF.

The chain has TRBV7-3 and TRBJ2-2; 11 bases agree with TRBD2. There are 16 residues in the CDR3. The ends lost 5 bases at V and 6 bases at J; junction bases unmatched: 8. Germline loops: CDR1 SGHTA, CDR2 FQGTGA. The CDR3 DNA follows: TGTGCCAGCAGCCCCGGACTAGCGGGCCCGTCCGGGGAGCTGTTTTTT. Encoded protein: CASSPGLAGPSGELFF.

The chain uses TRBV5-4 and TRBJ1-6; D gene ambiguous. The germline V gene has CDR1 SGHNT and CDR2 YYREEE (reference sequence). This CDR3 is 17 amino acids long. Trimming took off 0 bases at V and 7 bases at J, with 17 bases between the two ends. CDR3 DNA: TGTGCCAGCAGCTTGGATCTTGGCTCCCTGGGGAATTCACCCCTCCACTTT. Its translation: CASSLDLGSLGNSPLHF.

This CDR3 is CASSPPGGDYNEQFF. The CDR3 DNA reads as TGTGCCAGCTCACCACCTGGCGGGGACTACAATGAGCAGTTCTTC. The V call is TRBV18, the J call TRBJ2-1; maybe TRBD2 (6 bases). Deletions cut 0 bases from V and 3 bases from J, with 9 bases between. The CDR3 sequence is 15 residues long. In germline, CDR1 is KGHSH, CDR2 LQKENI. Full variable domain (rest looked up from reference TRBV18 and TRBJ2-1): NAGVMQNPRHLVRRRGQEARLRCSPMKGHSHVYWYRQLPEEGLKFMVYLQKENIIDESGMPKERFSAEFPKEGPSILRIQQVVRGDSAAYFCASSPPGGDYNEQFFGPGTRLTVL.

This chain uses TRBV5-1 with TRBJ2-7; 9 positions match TRBD1. The CDR3 length is 15 residues. The V segment lost 4 bases and the J segment 6 bases; nucleotides outside the gene matches: 11. The germline V gene has CDR1 SGHRS and CDR2 YFSETQ. CDR3 in amino acids: CASSLGTGRSGEQYF. In nucleotides, the CDR3 is TGCGCCAGCAGCCTAGGGACAGGGCGATCCGGCGAGCAGTACTTC.

V is TRBV5-1 and J is TRBJ2-7, with 7 bases lining up with TRBD2. The CDR3 length is 14 residues. Germline-derived CDR1 and CDR2 are SGHRS and YFSETQ. V lost 4 bases and J lost 5; bases outside the gene matches: 9. The DNA for the CDR3 is TGCGCCAGCAGCCGGGGAGGGGCAAGTGACGAGCAGTACTTC. Translated: CASSRGGASDEQYF. Looking up the rest from reference TRBV5-1 and TRBJ2-7 gives the full variable domain: KAGVTQTPRYLIKTRGQQVTLSCSPISGHRSVSWYQQTPGQGLQFLFEYFSETQRNKGNFPGRFSGRQFSNSRSEMNVSTLELGDSALYLCASSRGGASDEQYFGPGTRLTVT.

The V and J genes are TRBV10-3 and TRBJ1-5, with D tentatively TRBD1 (6 bases). The V gene lost 5 bases and the J gene lost 7 bases, with 18 bases spanning the gap. Germline loops: CDR1 ENHRY, CDR2 SYGVKD. The CDR3 runs to 15 residues. The CDR3 loop is CAISLSPGAEQPQHF. Written as DNA, the CDR3 is TGTGCCATCAGTCTGTCACCGGGGGCCGAGCAGCCCCAGCATTTT.

This rearrangement joins TRBV2 to TRBJ2-2, with D maybe TRBD1 (6 bases). This CDR3 is built from 13 residues. CDR1 is SNHLY, CDR2 FYNNEI, per germline. The V gene lost 7 bases and the J gene lost 5 bases, with 11 bases spanning the gap. CDR3 sequence: CASNREMTGELFF. The DNA of the CDR3 is TGTGCCAGCAACAGGGAGATGACCGGGGAGCTGTTTTTT.